These 32 T cell receptor beta chains originate from one sample sequenced in a study of cytomegalovirus exposure and HLA in healthy donors. The protocol was immunoSEQ multiplex PCR, while the TCRdb copy is restricted to in-frame clones and leaves out a portion. The data show 55,000 to 75,000 clones, roughly 95% seen once. Sequenced material: PBMCs. The receptors were gathered from a woman aged 18-35 years in good health and CMV-seronegative.

The chain links TRBV20-1 to TRBJ2-7, with D possibly TRBD1 on 5 matching bases. The germline V and J ends were trimmed by 7 bases and 6 bases, with 13 bases remaining between them. The CDR3 is 11 amino acids. Germline V gene data show CDR1 as DFQATT and CDR2 as SNEGSKA (reference sequence). The CDR3 region is CSVSGSAEQYF. CDR3 nucleotide sequence: TGCAGTGTTTCAGGGTCCGCCGAGCAGTACTTC.

V usage is TRBV5-1 and J usage is TRBJ1-2; a weak D match, TRBD1 (6 bases). This CDR3 region has 13 residues. V lost 7 bases and J 3 bases, leaving 13 bases between the germline ends. Germline assignment: CDR1 SGHRS and CDR2 YFSETQ. The CDR3 here is CASSEQGDYGYTF. The CDR3 bases are TGCGCCAGCTCGGAACAGGGCGACTATGGCTACACCTTC.

The chain links TRBV18 to TRBJ2-7; TRBD1 aligns across 8 bases. Germline trimming cut 9 bases from V and 1 base from J; bases unmatched to any gene: 11. The germline V gene has CDR1 KGHSH and CDR2 LQKENI. There are 15 residues in the CDR3. CDR3 in amino acids: CASTFTGTGSYEQYF. The CDR3 DNA reads as TGTGCCAGTACCTTTACCGGGACAGGTTCCTACGAGCAGTACTTC.

This clone showed up just once. The V and J genes are TRBV25-1 and TRBJ1-2; tentative D call: TRBD1 (5 bases). Germline CDR1 reads MGHDK; CDR2 reads SYGVNS. V was pared by 2 bases and J by 11 bases, with 15 bases between. This CDR3 region has 13 residues. The CDR3 reads CASSEGAPPGYTF. For the CDR3, the DNA is TGTGCCAGCAGTGAAGGGGCACCCCCTGGTTACACCTTC.

V usage is TRBV2 and J usage is TRBJ1-1, with D possibly being TRBD1 (5 bases). This CDR3 is built from 14 residues. The V gene's germline CDR1 is SNHLY and CDR2 FYNNEI. V was cut by 3 bases and J by 8 bases, with 16 bases left in between. Written as DNA, the CDR3 is TGTGCCAGCAGTGATTTTTTGGGGCGGCGGGAAGCTTTCTTT. Its protein is CASSDFLGRREAFF.

The chain recombines TRBV28 with TRBJ2-7; tentative D call: TRBD1 (6 bases). This CDR3 spans 13 amino acids. Germline CDR1 is MDHEN and CDR2 is SYDVKM. V lost 6 bases and J 2 bases, leaving 11 bases between the germline ends. In DNA, the CDR3 is TGTGCCAGCAGCGGGGACAACACCTACGAGCAGTACTTC. This gives the protein CASSGDNTYEQYF.

This rearrangement joins TRBV7-9 to TRBJ1-1; TRBD1 matches at 8 bases. With 5 bases clipped from V and 5 bases from J, the junction kept 7 bases outside the gene matches. The CDR3 length is 14 residues. The V gene's germline CDR1 is SEHNR and CDR2 FQNEAQ (reference sequence). The CDR3 sequence: CASSPGQGGTEAFF. The CDR3 coding sequence is TGTGCCAGCAGCCCCGGACAGGGCGGGACTGAAGCTTTCTTT.

The chain links TRBV5-1 to TRBJ2-7, with TRBD2 matching over 10 bases. This CDR3 comprises 17 residues. Germline CDR1 is SGHRS and CDR2 is YFSETQ. V was pared by 0 bases and J by 9 bases, with 15 bases of the junction left unmatched. The CDR3 here is CASSLARASGGPAGQYF. In DNA, the CDR3 is TGCGCCAGCAGCTTGGCCCGGGCTAGCGGGGGCCCCGCGGGGCAGTACTTC.

Here the CDR3 reads CASSSPGKEEKLFF. In DNA, the CDR3 is TGTGCCAGCAGTTCCCCGGGGAAGGAAGAAAAACTGTTTTTT. The chain links TRBV28 to TRBJ1-4, with no clear D. V was trimmed by 4 bases and J by 8 bases, leaving 14 bases between them. CDR1 and CDR2 (germline): MDHEN, SYDVKM. The CDR3 runs 14 residues.

The table lists this clone with a count of one. This chain uses TRBV28 with TRBJ2-7; D is perhaps TRBD2 (5 bases). This CDR3 contains 13 residues. Germline V CDR1 and CDR2: MDHEN, SYDVKM. The V and J ends lost 3 bases and 3 bases respectively, with 9 bases between them. The CDR3 DNA reads TGTGCCAGCAGTTTGCCCGGGGACTACGAGCAGTACTTC. Its translation is CASSLPGDYEQYF.

This chain connects TRBV5-1 to TRBJ2-6; maybe TRBD1 (6 bases). Trimming cost V 6 bases and J 2 bases, with 9 bases left between them. Germline assignment: CDR1 SGHRS and CDR2 YFSETQ. The CDR3 sequence is 14 residues long. CDR3 nucleotides: TGCGCCAGCACAGGGGTGGCTGGGGCCAACGTCCTGACTTTC. Residues: CASTGVAGANVLTF.

This chain links TRBV4-2 with TRBJ2-5; 8 bases align to TRBD2. Germline assignment: CDR1 LGHNA and CDR2 YNFKEQ. The CDR3 runs to 16 residues. After removal of 4 bases from V and 1 base from J, the junction contained 8 bases not matched to a gene. CDR3 protein: CASSPQTSGPQETQYF. DNA of the CDR3: TGTGCCAGCAGCCCTCAAACTAGCGGCCCCCAAGAGACCCAGTACTTC.

The chain combines TRBV19 with TRBJ2-5; a possible D gene is TRBD2 (6 bases). The V gene's germline CDR1 is LNHDA and CDR2 SQIVND (reference sequence). The CDR3 is 16 amino acids. V dropped 6 bases and J dropped 7 bases, with 24 bases sitting between them. The CDR3 DNA reads as TGTGCCAGTAGCCCGAGCGGGCAGGGAAGTATGGGGACCCAGTACTTC. This translates into CASSPSGQGSMGTQYF.

This clone was observed a single time. V gene TRBV5-1 combines with J gene TRBJ2-5; tentatively, D is TRBD2 (7 bases). This CDR3 has 15 amino acids. The germline V gene has CDR1 SGHRS and CDR2 YFSETQ. Trimming took off 4 bases at V and 5 bases at J, with 18 bases between the two ends. CDR3 sequence (DNA): TGCGCCAGCAGCATGGGGGCTAGCGGAGGTGAGACCCAGTACTTC. The encoded protein is CASSMGASGGETQYF.

The rearrangement joins TRBV19 to TRBJ2-5; possible D gene TRBD2, 6 bases. The CDR3 extends over 15 amino acids. Trimming shortened V by 6 bases and J by 2 bases, and 16 bases separated the two germline ends. Germline loops: CDR1 LNHDA, CDR2 SQIVND (reference sequence). The CDR3 spells CASRAAAAGQETQYF. DNA for the CDR3: TGTGCCAGTAGGGCGGCAGCGGCGGGGCAAGAGACCCAGTACTTC.

The J gene is TRBJ1-4, the V gene TRBV2; 7 bases align to TRBD1. V shed 7 bases and J 5 bases; nucleotides not matched to a gene: 10. The germline V gene encodes CDR1 SNHLY and CDR2 FYNNEI. This CDR3 is 15 amino acids long. The DNA of the CDR3 is TGTGCCAGCACCAGGGGACAGACTGCAAATGAAAAACTGTTTTTT. Residues: CASTRGQTANEKLFF.

The rearrangement uses TRBV4-3 and TRBJ1-2, with 8 bases matching TRBD1. Looked up from germline, CDR1 is LGHNA and CDR2 is YSLEER. The CDR3 has 15 residues. V shed 3 bases, J shed 5 bases, and the junction held 8 bases outside the gene matches. CDR3 protein: CASSQIPGGAYGYTF. DNA for the CDR3: TGCGCCAGCAGCCAGATCCCAGGGGGCGCGTATGGCTACACCTTC.

CDR3 protein: CASSLVAGQFF. CDR3 DNA: TGTGCCAGCAGCTTAGTAGCGGGGCAGTTCTTC. The rearrangement joins TRBV7-9 to TRBJ2-1; 7 positions match TRBD2. The junction had 0 bases not matched to a gene; V was cut back by 1 base and J by 12 bases. The germline CDR1 and CDR2 sequences are SEHNR and FQNEAQ (reference sequence). The CDR3 covers 11 residues. Variable domain in full (rest from reference TRBV7-9 and TRBJ2-1): DTGVSQNPRHKITKRGQNVTFRCDPISEHNRLYWYRQTLGQGPEFLTYFQNEAQLEKSRLLSDRFSAERPKGSFSTLEIQRTEQGDSAMYLCASSLVAGQFFGPGTRLTVL.

The V and J genes are TRBV5-1 and TRBJ2-7; TRBD1 agrees at 9 bases. V shed 7 bases, J shed 2 bases, and the junction held 10 bases outside the gene matches. The CDR3 contains 15 residues. CDR1 SGHRS and CDR2 YFSETQ come from the germline V gene. The CDR3 sequence is CASSPGGQGTYEQYF. The CDR3 bases are TGCGCCAGCTCTCCCGGGGGACAGGGCACCTACGAGCAGTACTTC.

This chain connects TRBV5-1 to TRBJ1-2; 10 nucleotides agree with TRBD1. CDR3 length equals 16 residues. V gave up 0 bases and J gave up 3 bases; unmatched junction bases: 5. In germline, CDR1 is SGHRS, CDR2 YFSETQ. Written as DNA, the CDR3 is TGCGCCAGCAGCTTGGACGGGACAGGGGATTACTATGGCTACACCTTC. Residues: CASSLDGTGDYYGYTF.

The gene calls are TRBV4-1 and TRBJ2-5; D is perhaps TRBD1 (6 bases). This CDR3 is built from 13 residues. Germline CDR1 MGHRA, CDR2 YSYEKL. The V end was cut by 4 bases, the J end by 5 bases, with 11 bases between. The CDR3 DNA follows: TGCGCCAGCAGCCTCGCACAGGGTGAGACCCAGTACTTC. It encodes CASSLAQGETQYF.

The rearrangement joins TRBV28 to TRBJ1-2, with D tentatively TRBD1 (6 bases). V was clipped by 4 bases and J by 4 bases, with 13 bases between them. Germline assignment: CDR1 MDHEN and CDR2 SYDVKM. This CDR3 is 14 amino acids long. The CDR3 DNA is TGTGCCAGCAGTTGGGCAGGGGTGGTCTATGGCTACACCTTC. This sequence encodes CASSWAGVVYGYTF.

V is TRBV7-8 and J is TRBJ2-1, with 7 bases identical to TRBD2. The CDR3 loop spans 14 amino acids. J gave up 10 bases and V 1 base, and 7 bases lay outside the gene matches. Per germline, CDR1 SGHVS and CDR2 FQNEAQ. The chain's CDR3 is CASSLVRVAGEQFF. The CDR3, as DNA: TGTGCCAGCAGCTTAGTGAGGGTAGCGGGCGAGCAGTTCTTC.

This chain connects TRBV18 to TRBJ2-4; unclear D gene. The V gene's germline CDR1 is KGHSH and CDR2 LQKENI. The V gene lost 1 base and the J gene lost 0 bases, with 13 bases spanning the gap. This CDR3 has 17 amino acids. This chain's CDR3 is CASSPRYPRLAKNIQYF. CDR3 sequence (DNA): TGTGCCAGCTCACCACGGTATCCCAGACTAGCCAAAAACATTCAGTACTTC.

The chain combines TRBV28 with TRBJ1-1; TRBD1 might be the D (6 bases). Trimming took off 3 bases at V and 0 bases at J, with 14 bases between the two ends. This CDR3 has 16 amino acids. Germline lookup yields CDR1 MDHEN and CDR2 SYDVKM. As DNA, the CDR3 is TGTGCCAGCAGTTTCCGGGGGGCTCTCATGAACACTGAAGCTTTCTTT. Amino acid sequence: CASSFRGALMNTEAFF.

The rearrangement uses TRBV7-3 and TRBJ2-5; TRBD2 agrees at 8 bases. The germline V gene encodes CDR1 SGHTA and CDR2 FQGTGA. V lost 3 bases and J lost 4; bases outside the gene matches: 13. The CDR3 has 17 amino acids. CDR3 region: CASSFGGGGIGGETQYF. The CDR3 DNA is TGTGCCAGCAGCTTTGGGGGCGGGGGGATTGGTGGAGAGACCCAGTACTTC.

The CDR3 here is CASSSRAGDNQPQHF. The CDR3 DNA sequence: TGCGCCAGCAGTTCTAGAGCCGGGGACAATCAGCCCCAGCATTTT. This chain uses TRBV10-2 with TRBJ1-5, with D uncertain. The CDR3 contains 15 residues. Germline lookup yields CDR1 WSHSY and CDR2 SAAADI. The V end lost 5 bases, the J end lost 3 bases, and 14 bases lay between the germline ends.

A single count supports this clone. The rearrangement uses TRBV11-3 and TRBJ2-3, with 11 bases lining up with TRBD1. CDR1 is SGHNT, CDR2 YENEEA, per germline. The CDR3 extends over 16 amino acids. The V segment lost 5 bases and the J segment 4 bases; nucleotides outside the gene matches: 8. In DNA, the CDR3 is TGTGCCAGCAGCCCGAGGACAGGGGGCTTCGCAGATACGCAGTATTTT. Protein product: CASSPRTGGFADTQYF.

The J gene is TRBJ2-7, the V gene TRBV28; 8 bases align to TRBD2. The CDR3 runs 14 residues. The V gene's germline CDR1 is MDHEN and CDR2 SYDVKM. Unmatched junction bases numbered 6, after V lost 6 bases and J lost 2 bases. In nucleotides, the CDR3 is TGTGCCAGCAGCGGCGGGGGGCCCCCCTACGAGCAGTACTTC. Encoded protein: CASSGGGPPYEQYF.

In this sample, this clone turned up once. The chain links TRBV6-1 to TRBJ2-3, with TRBD1 as a possible D gene (5 bases). Trimming took off 3 bases at V and 1 base at J, with 11 bases between the two ends. The CDR3 is 15 residues long. Germline V lookup: CDR1 MNHNS, CDR2 SASEGT. DNA for the CDR3: TGTGCCAGCAGTGAGGGGTGGGGCCGCACAGATACGCAGTATTTT. It is translated as CASSEGWGRTDTQYF.

As DNA, the CDR3 is TGTGCCACCCCGCGGGGCGAGCCCGGCGAGACCCAGTACTTC. Its protein is CATPRGEPGETQYF. The chain recombines TRBV6-5 with TRBJ2-5; the D gene is possibly TRBD2 (6 bases). Germline loops: CDR1 MNHEY, CDR2 SVGAGI. The ends were cut back, 10 bases at V and 5 bases at J, with 20 bases in the middle. The CDR3 spans 14 residues.

The V call is TRBV11-3, the J call TRBJ2-1, with 9 bases aligning to TRBD1. The CDR3 loop spans 15 amino acids. V lost 5 bases, J lost 11 bases, and 13 bases stayed unmatched. Per the germline V gene, CDR1 is SGHNT and CDR2 is YENEEA. In nucleotides, the CDR3 is TGTGCCAGCAGCCCCCCCGGGACAGGGCGTGTCCAGCAGTTCTTC. Its protein product is CASSPPGTGRVQQFF. The complete variable domain, with remaining parts taken from reference TRBV11-3 and TRBJ2-1, reads EAGVVQSPRYKIIEKKQPVAFWCNPISGHNTLYWYLQNLGQGPELLIRYENEEAVDDSQLPKDRFSAERLKGVDSTLKIQPAELGDSAVYLCASSPPGTGRVQQFFGPGTRLTVL.